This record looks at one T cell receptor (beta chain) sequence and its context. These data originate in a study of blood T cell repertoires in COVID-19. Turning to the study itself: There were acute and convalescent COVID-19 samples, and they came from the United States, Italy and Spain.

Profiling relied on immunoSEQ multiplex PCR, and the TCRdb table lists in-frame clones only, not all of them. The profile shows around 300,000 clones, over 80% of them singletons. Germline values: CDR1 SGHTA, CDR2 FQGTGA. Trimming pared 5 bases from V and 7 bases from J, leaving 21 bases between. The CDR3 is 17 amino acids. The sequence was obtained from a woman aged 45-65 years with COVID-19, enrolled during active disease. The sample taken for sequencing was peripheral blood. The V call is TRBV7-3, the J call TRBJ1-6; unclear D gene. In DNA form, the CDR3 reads TGTGCCAGCAGCCCTAGGCCGGGGTTAGGAGGGAATTCACCCCTCCACTTT. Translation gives CASSPRPGLGGNSPLHF.